The next 8 T cell receptor beta chains were all read from a single sample in a study of cytomegalovirus exposure and HLA in healthy donors. TCRdb's table, derived via immunoSEQ multiplex PCR, lists solely in-frame clones and lacks some. Among tens of thousands of clones listed, around nine tenths were seen once. The sequenced sample was PBMCs. These receptor sequences come from a man aged 18 to 29 in good health and CMV-seronegative.

In its sample, this clone was seen once. The chain has TRBV20-1 and TRBJ2-5, with D uncertain. Trimming pared 4 bases from V and 4 bases from J, leaving 7 bases between. Germline values: CDR1 DFQATT, CDR2 SNEGSKA (reference sequence). The CDR3 totals 11 residues. In nucleotides, the CDR3 is TGCAGTGCTATTCCCGTAGAGACCCAGTACTTC. This codes for CSAIPVETQYF.

The rearrangement uses TRBV18 and TRBJ2-3; 7 nucleotides agree with TRBD1. Germline V gives CDR1 KGHSH, CDR2 LQKENI. V dropped 6 bases and J dropped 6; count of bases not matched to a gene: 3. The CDR3 has 12 amino acids. The CDR3 DNA reads TGTGCCAGCTCCCTGGACAGGGATACGCAGTATTTT. The encoded protein is CASSLDRDTQYF.

The chain recombines TRBV10-2 with TRBJ2-1; 12 nucleotides match TRBD2. V was clipped by 3 bases and J by 12 bases; unmatched bases: 6. The CDR3 extends over 14 amino acids. Germline V gene data show CDR1 as WSHSY and CDR2 as SAAADI. The CDR3 reads CASSDLAGGFLQFF. The CDR3 coding sequence is TGCGCCAGCAGTGATCTAGCGGGGGGGTTTCTGCAGTTCTTC.

The gene calls are TRBV4-1 and TRBJ1-2; 7 bases line up with TRBD1. V lost 4 bases and J lost 4; bases outside the gene matches: 9. The CDR3 contains 15 residues. CDR1 and CDR2 (germline): MGHRA, YSYEKL. CDR3 sequence reads: CASSPDRQGGYGYTF. CDR3 coding DNA: TGCGCCAGCAGCCCGGACCGACAGGGAGGCTATGGCTACACCTTC.

The rearrangement joins TRBV4-2 to TRBJ2-7, with 12 nucleotides matching TRBD2. CDR3 length: 15 residues. Germline lookup yields CDR1 LGHNA and CDR2 YNFKEQ. With 5 bases clipped from V and 4 bases from J, the junction kept 6 bases outside the gene matches. The CDR3 DNA is TGTGCCAGCAGCATGGAGACTAGCGGGAGTTACGAGCAGTACTTC. Translation gives CASSMETSGSYEQYF.

The J gene is TRBJ2-7, the V gene TRBV27; 7 bases fit TRBD1. Looked up from germline, CDR1 is MNHEY and CDR2 is SMNVEV (reference sequence). The V segment lost 10 bases and the J segment 3 bases; nucleotides outside the gene matches: 15. This CDR3 is 15 amino acids long. CDR3 loop: CATAPTQGLGYEQYF. CDR3 in DNA: TGTGCCACTGCGCCCACACAGGGGTTAGGCTACGAGCAGTACTTC.

CDR3 residues: CASSLSPGGGSGANVLTF. The CDR3 DNA sequence: TGTGCCAGCAGTTTATCACCAGGGGGTGGGTCTGGGGCCAACGTCCTGACTTTC. The V and J genes are TRBV27 and TRBJ2-6; 7 bases fit TRBD1. From germline, CDR1 is MNHEY and CDR2 SMNVEV (reference sequence). V shed 0 bases, J shed 1 base, and the junction held 6 bases outside the gene matches. The CDR3 sequence is 18 residues long.

V is TRBV9 and J is TRBJ2-1; TRBD2 matches at 13 bases. Germline assignment: CDR1 SGDLS and CDR2 YYNGEE. The J segment lost 0 bases and the V segment lost 2 bases, leaving 8 bases of the junction unmatched. The CDR3 loop spans 19 amino acids. The CDR3 sequence is CASSVAGLAGPSSYNEQFF. CDR3 coding DNA: TGTGCCAGCAGCGTGGCGGGACTAGCGGGACCAAGCTCCTACAATGAGCAGTTCTTC.